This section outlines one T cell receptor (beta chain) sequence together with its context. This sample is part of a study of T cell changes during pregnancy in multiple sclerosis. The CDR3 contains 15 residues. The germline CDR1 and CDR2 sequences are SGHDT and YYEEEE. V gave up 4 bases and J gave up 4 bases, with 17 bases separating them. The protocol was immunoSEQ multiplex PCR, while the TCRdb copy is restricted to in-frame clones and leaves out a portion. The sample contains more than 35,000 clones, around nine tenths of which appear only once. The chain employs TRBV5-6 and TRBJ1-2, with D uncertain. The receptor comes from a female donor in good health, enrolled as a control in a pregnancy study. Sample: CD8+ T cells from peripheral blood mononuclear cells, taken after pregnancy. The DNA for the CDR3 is TGTGCCAGCAGCCCCGTCCCACAAGCGTCCTATGGCTACACCTTC. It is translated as CASSPVPQASYGYTF.